This TCR beta chain was captured in a study of cytomegalovirus exposure and HLA in healthy donors. Notes on the study in general: In a later analysis, V- and J-gene trimming of beta chains associated with a DCLRE1C missense variant, replicated independently. According to a later analysis, donors in an Asian-associated ancestry cluster reportedly had fewer N-insertions than the 666-donor mean.

On this clone itself: Its specificity is not known.

13 Jbeta primers and 60 Vbeta primers were used for the PCR. Sequencing was performed with immunoSEQ multiplex PCR; in TCRdb, only in-frame clones are kept and a portion is missing. Here the sample table reports approximately 150,000 clones. In germline, CDR1 is MNHNS, CDR2 SASEGT. CDR3 length: 13 amino acids. Trimming pared 5 bases from V and 4 bases from J, leaving 11 bases between. This sequence was found in a male donor in good health and CMV-seronegative. The V gene is TRBV6-1, the J gene TRBJ1-1; D not certain. The specimen was PBMCs. CDR3 residues: CASSRSGGTEAFF. DNA for the CDR3: TGTGCCAGCAGTCGATCCGGTGGCACTGAAGCTTTCTTT.